What follows is one TCR beta chain and its context. Breast cancer patients provided tissue from their axillary draining lymph nodes. TCRdb ran MiXCR on the multiplex PCR reads and lists one entry per CDR3 protein. The sample comprises approximately 200,000 distinct CDR3 sequences, 31% of which are singletons, and 4% to 5.5% rests with the top ten. Trimming cost V 2 bases and J 6 bases, with 11 bases left between them. CDR1 is MNHEY and CDR2 is SVGEGT in the germline V gene. The CDR3 has 14 residues. This record comes from a study of breast tumors, draining lymph nodes, adjacent tissues. Sequencing used axillary lymph node tissue. The source is a female donor with breast cancer. Some clones in this sample may be carry-over from other donors' samples. The chain combines TRBV6-2 or TRBV6-3 with TRBJ2-1; D remains ambiguous. The CDR3 DNA reads TGTGCCAGCAGTTACCGGTCCACGGGCAATGAGCAGTTCTTC. As protein: CASSYRSTGNEQFF.